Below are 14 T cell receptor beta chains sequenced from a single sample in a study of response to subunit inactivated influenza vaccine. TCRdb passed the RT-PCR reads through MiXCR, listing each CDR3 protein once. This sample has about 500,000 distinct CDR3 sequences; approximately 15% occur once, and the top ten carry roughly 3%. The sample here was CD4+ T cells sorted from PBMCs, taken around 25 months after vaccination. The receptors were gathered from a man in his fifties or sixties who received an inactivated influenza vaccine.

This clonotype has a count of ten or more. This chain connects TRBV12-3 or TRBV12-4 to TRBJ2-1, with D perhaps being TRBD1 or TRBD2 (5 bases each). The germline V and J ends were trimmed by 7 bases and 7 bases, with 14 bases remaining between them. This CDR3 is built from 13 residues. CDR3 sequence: CASKEPGRNEQFF. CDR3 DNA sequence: TGTGCCAGCAAAGAACCAGGGAGAAATGAGCAGTTCTTC.

For the CDR3, the DNA is TGCGCCAGCAGCCAAGCGGACCCATTGGGGGCCAACGTCCTGACTTTC. Translating it yields CASSQADPLGANVLTF. The J gene is TRBJ2-6, the V gene TRBV4-3; D unresolved. The V gene's germline CDR1 is LGHNA and CDR2 YSLEER. The V end lost 1 base, the J end lost 4 bases, and 11 bases lay between the germline ends. The CDR3 is 16 amino acids.

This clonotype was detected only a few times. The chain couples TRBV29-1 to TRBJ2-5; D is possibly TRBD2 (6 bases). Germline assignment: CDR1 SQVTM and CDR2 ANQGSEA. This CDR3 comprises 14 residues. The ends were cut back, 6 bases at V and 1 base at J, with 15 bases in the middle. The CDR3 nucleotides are TGCAGCGTGGGGGGTCCCTCCCTCCAAGAGACCCAGTACTTC. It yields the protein CSVGGPSLQETQYF.

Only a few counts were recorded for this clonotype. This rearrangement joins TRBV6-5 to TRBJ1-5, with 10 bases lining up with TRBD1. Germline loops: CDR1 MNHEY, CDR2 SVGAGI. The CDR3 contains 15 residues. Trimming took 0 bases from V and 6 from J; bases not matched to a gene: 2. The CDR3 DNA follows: TGTGCCAGCAGTTACTCTGGGACAGGGGTTCAGCCCCAGCATTTT. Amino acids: CASSYSGTGVQPQHF.

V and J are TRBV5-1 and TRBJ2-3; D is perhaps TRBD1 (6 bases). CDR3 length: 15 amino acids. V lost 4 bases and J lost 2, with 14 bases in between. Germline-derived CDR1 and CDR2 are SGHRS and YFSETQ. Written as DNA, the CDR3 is TGCGCCAGCAGCCCCCCGGGACAAATCACAGATACGCAGTATTTT. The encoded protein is CASSPPGQITDTQYF.

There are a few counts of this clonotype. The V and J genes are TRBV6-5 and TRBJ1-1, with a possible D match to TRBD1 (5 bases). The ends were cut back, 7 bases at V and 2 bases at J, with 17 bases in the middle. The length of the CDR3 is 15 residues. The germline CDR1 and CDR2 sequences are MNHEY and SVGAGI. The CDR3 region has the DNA TGTGCCAGCAATTTACTGGGGACGGGTAACACTGAAGCTTTCTTT. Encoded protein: CASNLLGTGNTEAFF.

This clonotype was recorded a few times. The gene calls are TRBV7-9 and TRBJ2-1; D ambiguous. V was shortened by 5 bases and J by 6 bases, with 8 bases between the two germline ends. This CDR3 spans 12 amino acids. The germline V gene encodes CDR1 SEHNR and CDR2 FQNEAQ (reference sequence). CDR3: CASSRFLNEQFF. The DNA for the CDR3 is TGTGCCAGCAGCCGCTTCCTCAATGAGCAGTTCTTC. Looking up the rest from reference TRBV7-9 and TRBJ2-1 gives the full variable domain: DTGVSQNPRHKITKRGQNVTFRCDPISEHNRLYWYRQTLGQGPEFLTYFQNEAQLEKSRLLSDRFSAERPKGSFSTLEIQRTEQGDSAMYLCASSRFLNEQFFGPGTRLTVL.

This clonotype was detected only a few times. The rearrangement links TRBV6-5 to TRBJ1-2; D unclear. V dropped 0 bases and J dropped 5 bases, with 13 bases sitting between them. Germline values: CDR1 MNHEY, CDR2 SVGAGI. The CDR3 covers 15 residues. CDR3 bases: TGTGCCAGCAGTTACTCCCTTAACGGGGTTTATGGCTACACCTTC. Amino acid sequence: CASSYSLNGVYGYTF.

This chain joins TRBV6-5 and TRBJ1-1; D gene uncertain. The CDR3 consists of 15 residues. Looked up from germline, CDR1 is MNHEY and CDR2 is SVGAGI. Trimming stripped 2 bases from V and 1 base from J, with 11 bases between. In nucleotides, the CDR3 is TGTGCCAGCAGTTACGACGCCAGGACGAACACTGAAGCTTTCTTT. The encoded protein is CASSYDARTNTEAFF.

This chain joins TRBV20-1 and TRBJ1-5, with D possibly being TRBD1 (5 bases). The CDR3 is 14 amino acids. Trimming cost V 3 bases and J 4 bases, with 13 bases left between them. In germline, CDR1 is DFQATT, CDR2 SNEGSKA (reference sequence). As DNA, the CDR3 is TGCAGTGCTAGTAGTGGGGGGTCGAATCAGCCCCAGCATTTT. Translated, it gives CSASSGGSNQPQHF.

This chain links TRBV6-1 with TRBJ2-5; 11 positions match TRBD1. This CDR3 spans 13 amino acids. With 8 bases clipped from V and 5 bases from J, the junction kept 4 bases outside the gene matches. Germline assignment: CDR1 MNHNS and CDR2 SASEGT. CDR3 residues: CASGRTGGETQYF. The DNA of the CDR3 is TGTGCCAGCGGACGGACAGGGGGCGAGACCCAGTACTTC.

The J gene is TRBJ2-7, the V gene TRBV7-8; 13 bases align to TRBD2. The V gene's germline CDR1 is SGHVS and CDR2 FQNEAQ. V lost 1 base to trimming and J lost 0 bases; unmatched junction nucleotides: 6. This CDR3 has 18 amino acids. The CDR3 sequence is CASSLVRTSGGSSYEQYF. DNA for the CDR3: TGTGCCAGCAGCTTAGTAAGGACTAGCGGGGGATCCTCCTACGAGCAGTACTTC.

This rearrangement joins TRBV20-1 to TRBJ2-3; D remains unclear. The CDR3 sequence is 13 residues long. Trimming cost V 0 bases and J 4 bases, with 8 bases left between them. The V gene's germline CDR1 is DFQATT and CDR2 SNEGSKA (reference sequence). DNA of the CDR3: TGCAGTGCTAGAGAAGGTGGTGCAGATACGCAGTATTTT. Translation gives CSAREGGADTQYF.

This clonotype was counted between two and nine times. The CDR3 here is CASSYRGQTPQTQYF. The CDR3 nucleotides are TGTGCCAGCAGTTACCGAGGACAGACCCCCCAGACCCAGTACTTC. The rearrangement links TRBV6-5 to TRBJ2-5, with D perhaps matching TRBD1 (6 bases). CDR1 and CDR2 from the germline V gene are MNHEY and SVGAGI. The CDR3 is made up of 15 amino acids. Between the trimmed V and J ends, which lost 2 bases and 6 bases, there was a span of 16 bases.